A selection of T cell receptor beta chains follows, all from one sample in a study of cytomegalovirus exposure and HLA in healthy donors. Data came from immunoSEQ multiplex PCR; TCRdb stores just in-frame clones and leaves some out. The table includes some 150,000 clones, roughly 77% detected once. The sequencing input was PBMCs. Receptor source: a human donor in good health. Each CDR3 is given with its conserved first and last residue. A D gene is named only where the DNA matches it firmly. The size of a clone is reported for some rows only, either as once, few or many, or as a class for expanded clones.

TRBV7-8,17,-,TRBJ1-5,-,CASSLAVGRYSNQPQHF,TGTGCCAGCAGCTTAGCGGTGGGGAGATATAGCAATCAGCCCCAGCATTTT
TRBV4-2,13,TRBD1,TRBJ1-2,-,CASSQEDRAGYTF,TGTGCCAGCAGCCAAGAGGACAGGGCTGGCTACACCTTC
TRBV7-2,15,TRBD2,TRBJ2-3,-,CASSWSGGAADTQYF,TGTGCCAGCAGCTGGAGCGGGGGGGCGGCAGATACGCAGTATTTT
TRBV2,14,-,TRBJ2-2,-,CASSVRNDIGELFF,TGTGCCAGCAGTGTAAGGAATGACATCGGGGAGCTGTTTTTT
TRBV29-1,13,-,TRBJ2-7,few,CSVVTPTSYEQYF,TGCAGCGTTGTAACTCCAACCTCCTACGAGCAGTACTTC
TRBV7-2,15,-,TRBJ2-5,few,CASSLGGRRGETQYF,TGTGCCAGCAGCTTAGGTGGCCGCCGTGGAGAGACCCAGTACTTC
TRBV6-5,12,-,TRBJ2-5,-,CASSSPVETQYF,TGTGCCAGCAGTTCTCCCGTGGAGACCCAGTACTTC
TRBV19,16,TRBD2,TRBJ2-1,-,CASSMWSGLAGQELFF,TGTGCCAGTAGTATGTGGTCGGGACTAGCGGGCCAAGAGCTGTTCTTC
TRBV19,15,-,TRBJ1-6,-,CASSTGTARGSPLHF,TGTGCCAGTAGCACTGGGACGGCCCGGGGGTCACCCCTCCACTTT
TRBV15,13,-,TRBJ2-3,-,CATSTGDKDTQYF,TGTGCCACCAGCACTGGGGACAAAGATACGCAGTATTTT
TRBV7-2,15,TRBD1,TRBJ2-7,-,CASSLDRGYSYEQYF,TGTGCCAGCAGCTTAGACAGGGGATACTCCTACGAGCAGTACTTC
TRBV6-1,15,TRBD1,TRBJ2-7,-,CASTLDRALSDEQYF,TGTGCCAGCACCTTGGACAGGGCCCTGTCGGACGAGCAGTACTTC